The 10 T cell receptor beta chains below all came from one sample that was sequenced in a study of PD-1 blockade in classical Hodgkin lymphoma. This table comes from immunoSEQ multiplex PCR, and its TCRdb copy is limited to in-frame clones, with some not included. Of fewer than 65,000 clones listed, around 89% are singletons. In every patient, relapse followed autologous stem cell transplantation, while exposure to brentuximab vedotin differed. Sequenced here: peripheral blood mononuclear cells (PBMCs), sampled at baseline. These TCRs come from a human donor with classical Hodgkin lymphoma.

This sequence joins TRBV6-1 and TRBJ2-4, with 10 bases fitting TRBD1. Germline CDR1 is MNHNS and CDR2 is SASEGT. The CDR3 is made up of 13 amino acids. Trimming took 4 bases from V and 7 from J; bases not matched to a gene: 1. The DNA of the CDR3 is TGTGCCAGCAGTGGGACAGGGGGGAACATTCAGTACTTC. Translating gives CASSGTGGNIQYF.

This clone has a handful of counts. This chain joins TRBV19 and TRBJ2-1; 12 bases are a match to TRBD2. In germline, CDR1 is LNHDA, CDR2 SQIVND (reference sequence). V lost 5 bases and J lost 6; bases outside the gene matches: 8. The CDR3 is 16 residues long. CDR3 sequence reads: CASSDRLAGVINEQFF. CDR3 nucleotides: TGTGCCAGTAGTGACCGACTAGCGGGGGTTATCAATGAGCAGTTCTTC.

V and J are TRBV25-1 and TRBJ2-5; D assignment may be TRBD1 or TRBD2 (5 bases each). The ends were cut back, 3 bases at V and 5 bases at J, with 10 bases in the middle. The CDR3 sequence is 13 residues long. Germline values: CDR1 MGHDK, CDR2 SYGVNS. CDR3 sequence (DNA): TGTGCCAGCAGTGATGGTGGGACGGAGACCCAGTACTTC. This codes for CASSDGGTETQYF.

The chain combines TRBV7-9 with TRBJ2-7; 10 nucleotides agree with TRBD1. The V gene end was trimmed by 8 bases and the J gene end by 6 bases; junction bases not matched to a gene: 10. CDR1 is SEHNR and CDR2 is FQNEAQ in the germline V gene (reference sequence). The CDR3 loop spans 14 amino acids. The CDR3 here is CASAYGTGVSEQYF. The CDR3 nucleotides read TGTGCCAGCGCCTATGGGACAGGGGTGTCCGAGCAGTACTTC. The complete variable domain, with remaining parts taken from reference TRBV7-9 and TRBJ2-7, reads DTGVSQNPRHKITKRGQNVTFRCDPISEHNRLYWYRQTLGQGPEFLTYFQNEAQLEKSRLLSDRFSAERPKGSFSTLEIQRTEQGDSAMYLCASAYGTGVSEQYFGPGTRLTVT.

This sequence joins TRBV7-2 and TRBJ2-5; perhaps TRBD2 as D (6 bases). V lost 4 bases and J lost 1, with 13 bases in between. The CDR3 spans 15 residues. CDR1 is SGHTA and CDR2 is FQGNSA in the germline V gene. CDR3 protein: CASSSGLAGQETQYF. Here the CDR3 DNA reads TGTGCCAGCAGCTCGGGACTCGCTGGCCAAGAGACCCAGTACTTC.

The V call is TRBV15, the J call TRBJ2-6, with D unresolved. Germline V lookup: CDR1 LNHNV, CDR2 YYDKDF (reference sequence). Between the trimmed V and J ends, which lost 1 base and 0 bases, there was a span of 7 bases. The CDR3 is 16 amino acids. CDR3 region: CATSRGPTSGANVLTF. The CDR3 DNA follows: TGTGCCACCAGCAGAGGCCCTACCTCTGGGGCCAACGTCCTGACTTTC.

The CDR3 loop reads CASSPNGGFLSYEQYF. The CDR3 coding sequence is TGTGCCAGCAGTCCAAACGGGGGGTTCCTCTCCTACGAGCAGTACTTC. This chain uses TRBV2 with TRBJ2-7; 7 bases fit TRBD2. This CDR3 region has 16 residues. Looked up from germline, CDR1 is SNHLY and CDR2 is FYNNEI. The V gene end was trimmed by 5 bases and the J gene end by 0 bases; junction bases not matched to a gene: 10.

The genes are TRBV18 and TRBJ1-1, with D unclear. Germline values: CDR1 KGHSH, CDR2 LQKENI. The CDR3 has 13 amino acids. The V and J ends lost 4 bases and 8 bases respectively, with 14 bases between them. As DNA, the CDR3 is TGTGCCAGCTCACGGTTAGAAGGCCAGGAAGCTTTCTTT. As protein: CASSRLEGQEAFF.

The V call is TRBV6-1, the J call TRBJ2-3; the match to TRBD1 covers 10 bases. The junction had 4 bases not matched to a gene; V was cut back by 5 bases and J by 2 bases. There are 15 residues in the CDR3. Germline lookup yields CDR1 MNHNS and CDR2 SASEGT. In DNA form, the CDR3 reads TGTGCCAGCAGTACCGGGACAGGGGACACAGATACGCAGTATTTT. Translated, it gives CASSTGTGDTDTQYF.

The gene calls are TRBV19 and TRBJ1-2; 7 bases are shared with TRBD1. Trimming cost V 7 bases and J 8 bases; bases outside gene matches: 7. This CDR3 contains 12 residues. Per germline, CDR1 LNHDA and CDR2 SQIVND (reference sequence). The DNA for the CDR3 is TGTGCCAGTACTCAAGACAGGGCGGGCTACACCTTC. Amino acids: CASTQDRAGYTF.